One and the same sample provided the 17 T cell receptor beta chains below, sequenced in a study of blood T cell repertoires in COVID-19. Sequencing used immunoSEQ multiplex PCR; TCRdb keeps in-frame clones, though not all of them. The sample shows 36,000 or so clones, almost 90% of them seen only once. Sequenced input: peripheral blood. These receptors came from a woman in her 70s with active COVID-19.

This sequence joins TRBV7-6 and TRBJ1-1; D is unclear. The V end was cut by 5 bases, the J end by 3 bases, with 19 bases between. Germline values: CDR1 SGHVS, CDR2 FNYEAQ. The CDR3 has 16 residues. The chain's CDR3 is CASSRYRDSGDTEAFF. As DNA, the CDR3 is TGTGCCAGCAGCAGATACCGGGATAGCGGGGACACTGAAGCTTTCTTT.

A word on this clone: One end of the junction varies from germline; a read error may be responsible. V and J are TRBV7-8 and TRBJ1-1, with TRBD1 as a possible D gene (6 bases). CDR1 is SGHVS and CDR2 is FQNEAQ in the germline V gene. This CDR3 contains 19 residues. The CDR3 here is CATSLVGGGAVGEGTEAFF. The CDR3 coding sequence is TGTGCCACCAGCTTAGTGGGTGGGGGGGCGGTGGGGGAGGGCACTGAAGCTTTCTTT.

This clone was detected only once. V is TRBV19 and J is TRBJ2-3; maybe TRBD2 (7 bases). Trimming pared 6 bases from V and 2 bases from J, leaving 9 bases between. The CDR3 consists of 13 residues. The V gene's germline CDR1 is LNHDA and CDR2 SQIVND (reference sequence). The CDR3: CASRGGATDTQYF. The CDR3 DNA reads TGTGCCAGTAGGGGGGGGGCCACAGATACGCAGTATTTT. Full variable domain (outside the CDR3, taken from reference TRBV19 and TRBJ2-3): DGGITQSPKYLFRKEGQNVTLSCEQNLNHDAMYWYRQDPGQGLRLIYYSQIVNDFQKGDIAEGYSVSREKKESFPLTVTSAQKNPTAFYLCASRGGATDTQYFGPGTRLTVL.

For the CDR3, the DNA is TGTGCCACCAGCAGATCGGGGGGAGGAGGCACCGGGGAGCTGTTTTTT. This sequence encodes CATSRSGGGGTGELFF. J is TRBJ2-2 and V is TRBV15; 7 bases agree with TRBD2. Germline V CDR1 and CDR2: LNHNV, YYDKDF (reference sequence). With 2 bases clipped from V and 4 bases from J, the junction kept 7 bases outside the gene matches. The CDR3 spans 16 residues.

The chain couples TRBV11-3 to TRBJ2-7; D is perhaps TRBD2 (6 bases). Per the germline V gene, CDR1 is SGHNT and CDR2 is YENEEA. The ends were cut back, 3 bases at V and 6 bases at J, with 15 bases in the middle. The length of the CDR3 is 14 residues. The CDR3 region has the DNA TGTGCCAGCAGCTTGGGGGGACCCGGCTTCGAGCAGTACTTC. Translation: CASSLGGPGFEQYF.

The V call is TRBV7-9, the J call TRBJ1-2; tentatively, D is TRBD1 (6 bases). This CDR3 contains 13 residues. V shed 1 base and J shed 7 bases, with 10 bases lying between them. CDR1 is SEHNR, CDR2 FQNEAQ, per germline (reference sequence). The DNA for the CDR3 is TGTGCCAGCAGCTTAGGGGGACAATCTGGCTACACCTTC. As protein: CASSLGGQSGYTF.

This chain joins TRBV11-1 and TRBJ2-1, with TRBD2 matching over 9 bases. The V gene's germline CDR1 is SGHAT and CDR2 FQDESV (reference sequence). CDR3 length: 15 residues. The V segment lost 5 bases and the J segment 2 bases; nucleotides outside the gene matches: 4. The CDR3 sequence is CASSLTSGPYNEQFF. The CDR3 coding sequence is TGTGCCAGCAGCCTGACTAGCGGTCCCTACAATGAGCAGTTCTTC. Looking up the rest from reference TRBV11-1 and TRBJ2-1 gives the full variable domain: EAEVAQSPRYKITEKSQAVAFWCDPISGHATLYWYRQILGQGPELLVQFQDESVVDDSQLPKDRFSAERLKGVDSTLKIQPAELGDSAMYLCASSLTSGPYNEQFFGPGTRLTVL.

This chain uses TRBV29-1 with TRBJ1-2; TRBD1 matches at 10 bases. The CDR3 spans 14 residues. Trimming cost V 4 bases and J 5 bases; bases outside gene matches: 7. Germline V gene sequence: CDR1 SQVTM, CDR2 ANQGSEA. The CDR3 DNA follows: TGCAGCGTTGGAAGGGGACAGGGGATTTATGGCTACACCTTC. It encodes CSVGRGQGIYGYTF.

The chain recombines TRBV9 with TRBJ2-1; TRBD1 might be the D (6 bases). The germline V and J ends were trimmed by 4 bases and 0 bases, with 23 bases remaining between them. Germline V CDR1 and CDR2: SGDLS, YYNGEE. The CDR3 spans 19 residues. CDR3 region: CASSPRTVLSQSSYNEQFF. CDR3 nucleotide sequence: TGTGCCAGCAGCCCAAGGACAGTTTTATCTCAAAGCTCCTACAATGAGCAGTTCTTC. Complete variable domain (other parts from reference TRBV9 and TRBJ2-1): DSGVTQTPKHLITATGQRVTLRCSPRSGDLSVYWYQQSLDQGLQFLIQYYNGEERAKGNILERFSAQQFPDLHSELNLSSLELGDSALYFCASSPRTVLSQSSYNEQFFGPGTRLTVL.

The V call is TRBV7-3, the J call TRBJ2-3, with D possibly TRBD2 on 6 matching bases. The CDR3 is made up of 14 amino acids. The germline V gene encodes CDR1 SGHTA and CDR2 FQGTGA. V was pared by 5 bases and J by 0 bases, with 9 bases between. CDR3: CASSRAGSTDTQYF. CDR3 bases: TGTGCCAGCAGCCGTGCGGGGAGCACAGATACGCAGTATTTT.

This clone was counted once. The V call is TRBV5-1, the J call TRBJ2-1; D is perhaps TRBD2 (6 bases). CDR1 and CDR2 (germline): SGHRS, YFSETQ. The CDR3 covers 16 residues. Trimming removed 4 bases from V and 0 bases from J, with 14 bases in between. In DNA form, the CDR3 reads TGCGCCAGCAGCGTAGACCCCGGGGGCTCCTACAATGAGCAGTTCTTC. This translates into CASSVDPGGSYNEQFF.

The chain uses TRBV19 and TRBJ2-3; possible D gene TRBD2, 7 bases. From germline, CDR1 is LNHDA and CDR2 SQIVND (reference sequence). CDR3 size: 15 residues. V lost 3 bases and J lost 0, with 10 bases in between. CDR3: CASSIAGASTDTQYF. The CDR3 DNA reads as TGTGCCAGTAGTATCGCGGGGGCAAGCACAGATACGCAGTATTTT. The full variable domain, rest sourced from reference TRBV19 and TRBJ2-3, is DGGITQSPKYLFRKEGQNVTLSCEQNLNHDAMYWYRQDPGQGLRLIYYSQIVNDFQKGDIAEGYSVSREKKESFPLTVTSAQKNPTAFYLCASSIAGASTDTQYFGPGTRLTVL.

The chain joins TRBV28 to TRBJ1-5; TRBD1 might be the D (5 bases). Germline V lookup: CDR1 MDHEN, CDR2 SYDVKM. Trimming removed 1 base at V and 3 bases at J, with 10 bases between. The CDR3 runs 15 residues. CDR3 loop: CASSLFQDTNQPQHF. CDR3 DNA: TGTGCCAGCAGTTTATTCCAGGACACCAATCAGCCCCAGCATTTT.

The CDR3 is CASGTSGFNEQFF. The CDR3 coding sequence is TGTGCCAGCGGGACTAGCGGGTTCAATGAGCAGTTCTTC. The chain recombines TRBV6-5 with TRBJ2-1; TRBD2 agrees at 12 bases. Looked up from germline, CDR1 is MNHEY and CDR2 is SVGAGI. Trimming removed 8 bases from V and 6 bases from J; junction bases left unmatched: 2. The CDR3 runs 13 residues.

This chain uses TRBV3-1 (or the pseudogene TRBV3-2) with TRBJ2-1; a weak D match, TRBD1 (6 bases). Between the trimmed V and J ends, which lost 3 bases and 6 bases, there was a span of 15 bases. CDR1 is LGHDT, CDR2 YNNKEL, per germline (reference sequence). The CDR3 runs to 15 residues. The CDR3 DNA reads TGTGCCAGCAGCCATATGGGGGCCGGGACCAATGAGCAGTTCTTC. As protein: CASSHMGAGTNEQFF.

The CDR3 protein is CASSWTANTEAFF. The CDR3 nucleotides read TGTGCCAGCAGCTGGACAGCGAACACTGAAGCTTTCTTT. The genes are TRBV7-2 and TRBJ1-1, with D tentatively TRBD1 (6 bases). This CDR3 comprises 13 residues. CDR1 is SGHTA, CDR2 FQGNSA, per germline. V was pared by 4 bases and J by 1 base, with 7 bases between.

Only one count was recorded for this clone. The chain is built from TRBV19 and TRBJ1-5; 8 bases are a match to TRBD1. V lost 5 bases to trimming and J lost 5 bases; unmatched junction nucleotides: 5. Germline-derived CDR1 and CDR2 are LNHDA and SQIVND (reference sequence). The CDR3 runs to 14 residues. The CDR3 protein is CASSSDRGYQPQHF. For the CDR3, the DNA is TGTGCCAGTAGTTCCGACAGGGGCTATCAGCCCCAGCATTTT. The variable domain in full, completed from reference TRBV19 and TRBJ1-5, reads DGGITQSPKYLFRKEGQNVTLSCEQNLNHDAMYWYRQDPGQGLRLIYYSQIVNDFQKGDIAEGYSVSREKKESFPLTVTSAQKNPTAFYLCASSSDRGYQPQHFGDGTRLSIL.